This record covers a single TCR beta chain. The repertoire was sequenced with immunoSEQ multiplex PCR; TCRdb's copy has only in-frame clones and lacks some. Among 150,000 to 200,000 clones listed, around 80% were seen once. The entry originates in a study of blood T cell repertoires in COVID-19. With 4 bases removed from V and 3 bases from J, the gap between germline ends came to 23 bases. The germline V gene encodes CDR1 SGHTS and CDR2 YDEGEE. The CDR3 loop spans 17 amino acids. The V and J genes are TRBV5-8 and TRBJ2-7; maybe TRBD2 (5 bases). Sequenced material: PBMCs or T cells enriched from blood (not recorded which). This clonotype originated in a woman aged 60 to 75 who had recovered from COVID-19. The CDR3 protein is CASSPFGLEKKSYEQYF. In DNA, the CDR3 is TGTGCCAGCAGCCCTTTCGGACTGGAAAAAAAAAGCTACGAGCAGTACTTC. Based on the CDR3 plus reference TRBV5-8 and TRBJ2-7, the full variable domain is EAGVTQSPTHLIKTRGQQATLRCSPISGHTSVYWYQQALGLGLQFLLWYDEGEERNRGNFPPRFSGRQFPNYSSELNVNALELEDSALYLCASSPFGLEKKSYEQYFGPGTRLTVT.